These 13 T cell receptor beta chains were all obtained from the same sample, sequenced in a study of immune cell composition in non-small cell lung cancer. Here immunoSEQ multiplex PCR was the method, and the copy in TCRdb shows in-frame clones only, minus some. The sample records fewer than 20,000 clones, about three quarters being singletons. The normal lung sample lay at least 3 cm, and maximally far, from the tumour. These same data were also listed under a study on CD4 T cells in lung cancer.

The source material was non-adjacent lung tissue. The receptors originated from a human donor with non-small cell lung cancer.

The gene calls are TRBV13 and TRBJ2-1, with unresolved D. In germline, CDR1 is PRHDT, CDR2 FYEKMQ (reference sequence). Trimming stripped 2 bases from V and 3 bases from J, with 11 bases between. This CDR3 spans 15 amino acids. The CDR3 region is CASSLPGHLYNEQFF. The DNA of the CDR3 is TGTGCCAGCAGCTTACCCGGGCACCTCTACAATGAGCAGTTCTTC.

This clone has just a few counts. The chain joins TRBV28 to TRBJ1-6; D ambiguous. Per the germline V gene, CDR1 is MDHEN and CDR2 is SYDVKM. The V end lost 6 bases, the J end lost 9 bases, and 15 bases lay between the germline ends. The CDR3 is 14 residues long. CDR3 loop: CASSLDVMGSPLHF. Here the CDR3 DNA reads TGTGCCAGCAGCCTGGACGTGATGGGTTCACCCCTCCACTTT.

The chain combines TRBV9 with TRBJ2-5, with TRBD2 identical over 11 bases. The junction had 9 bases not matched to a gene; V was cut back by 4 bases and J by 7 bases. Per germline, CDR1 SGDLS and CDR2 YYNGEE. This CDR3 comprises 15 residues. The CDR3, as DNA: TGTGCCAGCAGCCAGGGACTAGCGGCAGGAGGGACCCAGTACTTC. It encodes CASSQGLAAGGTQYF.

The genes are TRBV19 and TRBJ1-5; 7 nucleotides line up with TRBD1. Trimming at V came to 4 bases and at J to 3 bases, leaving 6 bases not matched to a gene. Germline values: CDR1 LNHDA, CDR2 SQIVND (reference sequence). The CDR3 has 15 amino acids. CDR3 sequence reads: CASSNDRVDNQPQHF. Written as DNA, the CDR3 is TGTGCCAGTAGTAACGACAGGGTGGACAATCAGCCCCAGCATTTT.

This clone appeared a few times. This chain joins TRBV28 and TRBJ1-2; maybe TRBD1 (5 bases). Looked up from germline, CDR1 is MDHEN and CDR2 is SYDVKM. The V and J ends lost 3 bases and 4 bases respectively, with 15 bases between them. This CDR3 has 15 amino acids. The CDR3 DNA reads as TGTGCCAGCAGTTTCCGGGGCGAACGGGTCTATGGCTACACCTTC. Protein product: CASSFRGERVYGYTF.

The J gene is TRBJ1-1, the V gene TRBV5-1, with 9 nucleotides matching TRBD1. CDR1 SGHRS and CDR2 YFSETQ come from the germline V gene. CDR3 length: 14 residues. V shed 4 bases and J 2 bases; nucleotides not matched to a gene: 3. The CDR3 loop is CASSPTGGNTEAFF. The CDR3 bases are TGCGCCAGCAGCCCCACAGGGGGCAACACTGAAGCTTTCTTT. The full variable domain, with the rest looked up from reference TRBV5-1 and TRBJ1-1, is KAGVTQTPRYLIKTRGQQVTLSCSPISGHRSVSWYQQTPGQGLQFLFEYFSETQRNKGNFPGRFSGRQFSNSRSEMNVSTLELGDSALYLCASSPTGGNTEAFFGQGTRLTVV.

CDR3 loop: CASSLDHTRTGGADEQFF. In DNA, the CDR3 is TGTGCCAGCAGCTTAGATCATACAAGGACAGGGGGTGCCGATGAGCAGTTCTTC. The chain links TRBV11-3 to TRBJ2-1; 10 bases map to TRBD1. Trimming cost V 0 bases and J 8 bases; bases outside gene matches: 13. The CDR3 runs 18 residues. Germline CDR1 reads SGHNT; CDR2 reads YENEEA.

The genes are TRBV5-1 and TRBJ1-1, with D unresolved. Trimming shortened V by 4 bases and J by 0 bases, and 10 bases separated the two germline ends. The CDR3 contains 14 residues. Germline V gene lookup returns CDR1 SGHRS and CDR2 YFSETQ. CDR3 in DNA: TGCGCCAGCAGCCCCAACACTCTGAACACTGAAGCTTTCTTT. Translating it yields CASSPNTLNTEAFF. The full variable domain, completed using reference TRBV5-1 and TRBJ1-1, is KAGVTQTPRYLIKTRGQQVTLSCSPISGHRSVSWYQQTPGQGLQFLFEYFSETQRNKGNFPGRFSGRQFSNSRSEMNVSTLELGDSALYLCASSPNTLNTEAFFGQGTRLTVV.

This chain uses TRBV7-9 with TRBJ2-4, with D unclear. The CDR3 totals 15 residues. Germline CDR1 and CDR2: SEHNR and FQNEAQ (reference sequence). V dropped 5 bases and J dropped 0 bases, with 11 bases sitting between them. This CDR3 is CASSPPALAKNIQYF. The CDR3 DNA follows: TGTGCCAGCAGCCCCCCCGCTTTAGCCAAAAACATTCAGTACTTC.

The rearrangement links TRBV5-4 to TRBJ1-4; D ambiguous. The CDR3 runs 14 residues. Germline CDR1 is SGHNT and CDR2 is YYREEE (reference sequence). V lost 4 bases and J 5 bases, leaving 12 bases between the germline ends. In DNA, the CDR3 is TGTGCCAGCAGCGACCGGTCGGGCAATGAAAAACTGTTTTTT. Residues: CASSDRSGNEKLFF.

This rearrangement joins TRBV7-3 to TRBJ1-1, with D hard to call. Trimming took 1 base from V and 1 from J, leaving 22 bases between them. The germline gives CDR1 SGHTA, CDR2 FQGTGA. CDR3 length: 19 amino acids. The CDR3 region is CASSLKPGPSNLRNTEAFF. CDR3 in DNA: TGTGCCAGCAGCTTAAAACCGGGCCCAAGTAATCTACGGAACACTGAAGCTTTCTTT.

The rearrangement uses TRBV9 and TRBJ2-5, with D perhaps assigned TRBD1 or TRBD2 (6 bases each). CDR3 length equals 15 residues. CDR1 and CDR2 (germline): SGDLS, YYNGEE. The V and J ends lost 7 bases and 1 base respectively, with 17 bases between them. In DNA, the CDR3 is TGTGCCAGCGCATCTGACGGGGGCCCCCAAGAGACCCAGTACTTC. Its translation is CASASDGGPQETQYF.

This chain connects TRBV28 to TRBJ1-1, with 9 bases matching TRBD1. Germline CDR1 and CDR2: MDHEN and SYDVKM. V shed 8 bases and J 4 bases; nucleotides not matched to a gene: 2. This CDR3 region has 12 residues. The CDR3 here is CASSTGGTEAFF. CDR3 bases: TGTGCCAGCTCGACAGGGGGCACTGAAGCTTTCTTT.